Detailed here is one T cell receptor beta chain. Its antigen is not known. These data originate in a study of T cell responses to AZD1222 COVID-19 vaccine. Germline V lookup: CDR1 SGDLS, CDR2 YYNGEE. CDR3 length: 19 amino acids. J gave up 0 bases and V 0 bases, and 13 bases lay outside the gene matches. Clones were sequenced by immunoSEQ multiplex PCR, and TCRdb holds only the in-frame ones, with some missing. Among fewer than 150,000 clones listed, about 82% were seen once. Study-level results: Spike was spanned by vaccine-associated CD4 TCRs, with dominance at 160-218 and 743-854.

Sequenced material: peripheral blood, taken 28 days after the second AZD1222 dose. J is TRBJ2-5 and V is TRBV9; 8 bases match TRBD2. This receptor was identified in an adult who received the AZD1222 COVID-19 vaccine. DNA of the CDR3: TGTGCCAGCAGCGTAGGGGCCTCTAGCGGGTGGCCGTACCAAGAGACCCAGTACTTC. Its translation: CASSVGASSGWPYQETQYF.